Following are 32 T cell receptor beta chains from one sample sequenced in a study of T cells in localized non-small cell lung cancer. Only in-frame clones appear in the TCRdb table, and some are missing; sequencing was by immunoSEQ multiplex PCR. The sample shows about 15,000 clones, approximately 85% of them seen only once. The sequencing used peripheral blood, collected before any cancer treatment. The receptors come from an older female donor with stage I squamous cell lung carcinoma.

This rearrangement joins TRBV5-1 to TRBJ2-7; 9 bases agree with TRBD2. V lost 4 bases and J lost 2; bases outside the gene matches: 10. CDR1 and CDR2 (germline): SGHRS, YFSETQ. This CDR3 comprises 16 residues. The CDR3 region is CASSPRPSGAPYEQYF. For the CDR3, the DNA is TGCGCCAGCAGCCCTCGACCTAGCGGGGCACCCTACGAGCAGTACTTC.

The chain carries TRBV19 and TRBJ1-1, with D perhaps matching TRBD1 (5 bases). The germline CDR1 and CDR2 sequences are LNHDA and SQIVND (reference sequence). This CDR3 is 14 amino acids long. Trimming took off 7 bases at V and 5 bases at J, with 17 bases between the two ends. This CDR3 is CASTRGPARTEAFF. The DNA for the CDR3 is TGTGCCAGTACGAGGGGTCCGGCAAGGACTGAAGCTTTCTTT.

The CDR3 here is CASREWATGHTEAFF. DNA for the CDR3: TGTGCCAGTAGGGAGTGGGCGACAGGGCACACTGAAGCTTTCTTT. The chain is built from TRBV19 and TRBJ1-1; the match to TRBD1 covers 7 bases. This CDR3 contains 15 residues. Germline CDR1 and CDR2: LNHDA and SQIVND (reference sequence). V gave up 6 bases and J gave up 3 bases; unmatched junction bases: 10.

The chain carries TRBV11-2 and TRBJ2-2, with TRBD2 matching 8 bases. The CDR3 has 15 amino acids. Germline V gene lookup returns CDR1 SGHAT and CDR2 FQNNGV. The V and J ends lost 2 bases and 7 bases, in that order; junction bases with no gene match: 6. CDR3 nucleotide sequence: TGTGCCAGCAGCTTACAGCGGGAGTCGGGCGGGGAGCTGTTTTTT. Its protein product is CASSLQRESGGELFF.

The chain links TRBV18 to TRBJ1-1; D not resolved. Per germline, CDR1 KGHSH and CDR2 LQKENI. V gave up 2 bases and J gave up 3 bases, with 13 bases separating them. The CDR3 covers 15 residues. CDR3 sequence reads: CASSPGRALDTEAFF. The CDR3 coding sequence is TGTGCCAGCTCACCAGGGAGGGCCCTAGACACTGAAGCTTTCTTT.

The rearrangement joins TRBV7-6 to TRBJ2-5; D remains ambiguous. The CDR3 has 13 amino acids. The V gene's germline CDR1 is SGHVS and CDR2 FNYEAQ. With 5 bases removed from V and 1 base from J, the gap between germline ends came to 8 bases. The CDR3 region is CASSPRLQETQYF. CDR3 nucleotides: TGTGCCAGCAGCCCAAGACTCCAAGAGACCCAGTACTTC.

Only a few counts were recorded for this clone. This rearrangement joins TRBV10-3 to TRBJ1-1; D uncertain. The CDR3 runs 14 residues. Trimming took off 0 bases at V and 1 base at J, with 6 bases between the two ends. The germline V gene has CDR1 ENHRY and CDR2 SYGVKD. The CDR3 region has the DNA TGTGCCATCAGTGAGTCCCACGGGAACACTGAAGCTTTCTTT. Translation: CAISESHGNTEAFF.

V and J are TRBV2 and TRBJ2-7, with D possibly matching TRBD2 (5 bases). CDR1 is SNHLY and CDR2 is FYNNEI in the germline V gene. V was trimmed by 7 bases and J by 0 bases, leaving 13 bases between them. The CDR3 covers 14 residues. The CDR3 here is CASTEGRSSYEQYF. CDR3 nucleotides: TGTGCCAGCACTGAGGGCCGCTCCTCCTACGAGCAGTACTTC.

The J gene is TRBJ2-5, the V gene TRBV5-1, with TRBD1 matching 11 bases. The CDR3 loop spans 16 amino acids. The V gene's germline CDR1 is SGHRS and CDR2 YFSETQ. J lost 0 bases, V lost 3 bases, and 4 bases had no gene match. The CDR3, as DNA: TGCGCCAGCAGCTCCGGGACAGGGGGATACCAAGAGACCCAGTACTTC. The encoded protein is CASSSGTGGYQETQYF.

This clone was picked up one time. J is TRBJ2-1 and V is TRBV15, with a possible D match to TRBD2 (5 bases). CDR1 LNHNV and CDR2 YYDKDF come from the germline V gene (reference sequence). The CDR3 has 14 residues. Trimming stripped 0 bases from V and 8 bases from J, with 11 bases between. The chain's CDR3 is CATSRDHGSDEQFF. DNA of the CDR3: TGTGCCACCAGCAGAGATCATGGGAGCGATGAGCAGTTCTTC.

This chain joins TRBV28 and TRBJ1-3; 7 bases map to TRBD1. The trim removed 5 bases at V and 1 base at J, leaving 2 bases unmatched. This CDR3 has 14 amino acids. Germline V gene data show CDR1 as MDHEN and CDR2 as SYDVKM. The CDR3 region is CASSRTGSGNTIYF. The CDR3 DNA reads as TGTGCCAGCAGTAGGACAGGTTCTGGAAACACCATATATTTT.

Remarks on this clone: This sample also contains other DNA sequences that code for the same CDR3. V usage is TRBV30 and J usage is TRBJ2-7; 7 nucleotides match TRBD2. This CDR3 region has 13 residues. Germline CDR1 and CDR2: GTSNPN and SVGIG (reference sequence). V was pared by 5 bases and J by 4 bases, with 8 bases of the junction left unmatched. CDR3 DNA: TGTGCCTGGCAGGGAGGGGCTTTTTACGAGCAGTACTTC. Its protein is CAWQGGAFYEQYF.

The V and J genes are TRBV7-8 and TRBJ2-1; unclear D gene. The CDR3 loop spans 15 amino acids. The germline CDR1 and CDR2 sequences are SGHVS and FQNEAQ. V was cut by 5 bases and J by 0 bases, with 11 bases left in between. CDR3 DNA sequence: TGTGCCAGCAGCCTCGGGCCTAGCTCCTACAATGAGCAGTTCTTC. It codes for CASSLGPSSYNEQFF. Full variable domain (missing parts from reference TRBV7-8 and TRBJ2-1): GAGVSQSPRYKVAKRGQDVALRCDPISGHVSLFWYQQALGQGPEFLTYFQNEAQLDKSGLPSDRFFAERPEGSVSTLKIQRTQQEDSAVYLCASSLGPSSYNEQFFGPGTRLTVL.

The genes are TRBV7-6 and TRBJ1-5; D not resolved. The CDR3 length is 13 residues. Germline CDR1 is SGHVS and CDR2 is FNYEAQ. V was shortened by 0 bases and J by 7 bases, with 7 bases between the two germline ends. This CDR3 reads CASSLAGSQPQHF. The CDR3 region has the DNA TGTGCCAGCAGCTTAGCGGGTTCACAGCCCCAGCATTTT.

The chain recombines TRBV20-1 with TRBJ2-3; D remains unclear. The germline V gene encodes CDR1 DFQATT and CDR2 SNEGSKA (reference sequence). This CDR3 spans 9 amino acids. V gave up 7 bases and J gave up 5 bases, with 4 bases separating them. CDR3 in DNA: TGCAGTGATAAAGATACGCAGTATTTT. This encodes CSDKDTQYF.

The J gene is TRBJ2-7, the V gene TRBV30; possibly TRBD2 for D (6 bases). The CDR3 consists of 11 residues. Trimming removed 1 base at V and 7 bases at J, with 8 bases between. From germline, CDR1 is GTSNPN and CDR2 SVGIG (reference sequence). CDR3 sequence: CAWSGGVEQYF. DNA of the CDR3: TGTGCCTGGAGTGGGGGGGTTGAGCAGTACTTC.

The CDR3 spells CASSQGTGGNQPQHF. CDR3 in DNA: TGCGCCAGCAGCCAAGGGACAGGGGGTAATCAGCCCCAGCATTTT. V usage is TRBV5-1 and J usage is TRBJ1-5, with 11 nucleotides matching TRBD1. Trimming removed 4 bases from V and 4 bases from J; junction bases left unmatched: 4. CDR1 and CDR2 (germline): SGHRS, YFSETQ. The CDR3 has 15 amino acids.

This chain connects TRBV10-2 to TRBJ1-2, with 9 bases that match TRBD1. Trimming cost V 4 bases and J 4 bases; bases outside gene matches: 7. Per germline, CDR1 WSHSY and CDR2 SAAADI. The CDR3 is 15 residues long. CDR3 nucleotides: TGCGCCAGCAGTGCCACGGGACAGGGTGGCTATGGCTACACCTTC. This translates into CASSATGQGGYGYTF.

The CDR3, as DNA: TGTGCCAGCAGCTTGGGGGGTGGGACCCAGTACTTC. Encoded protein: CASSLGGGTQYF. This chain joins TRBV7-2 and TRBJ2-5; possibly TRBD2 for D (6 bases). Trimming left V 3 bases short and J 7 bases short, with 9 bases between. The CDR3 contains 12 residues. Germline CDR1 is SGHTA and CDR2 is FQGNSA. Full variable domain (missing parts from reference TRBV7-2 and TRBJ2-5): GAGVSQSPSNKVTEKGKDVELRCDPISGHTALYWYRQSLGQGLEFLIYFQGNSAPDKSGLPSDRFSAERTGGSVSTLTIQRTQQEDSAVYLCASSLGGGTQYFGPGTRLLVL.

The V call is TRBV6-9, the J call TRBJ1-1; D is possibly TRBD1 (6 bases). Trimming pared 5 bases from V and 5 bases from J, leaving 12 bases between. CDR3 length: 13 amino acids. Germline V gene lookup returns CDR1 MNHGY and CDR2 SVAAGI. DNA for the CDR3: TGTGCCAGCAGTCAACAGGGCGCTACTGAAGCTTTCTTT. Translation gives CASSQQGATEAFF.

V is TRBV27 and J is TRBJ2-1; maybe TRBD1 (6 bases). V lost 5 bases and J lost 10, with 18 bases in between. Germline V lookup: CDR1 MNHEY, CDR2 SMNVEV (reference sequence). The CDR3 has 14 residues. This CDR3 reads CASSPFRGVGEQFF. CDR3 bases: TGTGCCAGCAGTCCTTTCAGGGGTGTAGGGGAGCAGTTCTTC.

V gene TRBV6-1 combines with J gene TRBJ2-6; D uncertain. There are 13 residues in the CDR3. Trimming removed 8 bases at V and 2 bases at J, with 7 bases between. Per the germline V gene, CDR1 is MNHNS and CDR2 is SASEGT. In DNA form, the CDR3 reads TGTGCCAGCGGCTTAACTGGGGCCAACGTCCTGACTTTC. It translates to CASGLTGANVLTF.

CDR3 region: CASSSGGGQPYNEQFF. The CDR3 nucleotides are TGTGCCAGCAGCTCGGGTGGGGGACAGCCCTACAATGAGCAGTTCTTC. J is TRBJ2-1 and V is TRBV7-2; the match to TRBD1 covers 7 bases. This CDR3 has 16 residues. Germline CDR1 SGHTA, CDR2 FQGNSA. Germline trimming cut 4 bases from V and 2 bases from J; bases unmatched to any gene: 8.

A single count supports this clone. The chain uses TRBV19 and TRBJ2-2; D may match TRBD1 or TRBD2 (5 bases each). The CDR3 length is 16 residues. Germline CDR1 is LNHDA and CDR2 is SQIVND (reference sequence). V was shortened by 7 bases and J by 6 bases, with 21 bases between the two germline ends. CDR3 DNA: TGTGCCAGTAAACCCGGGACCGCCGACGGACCCGGGGAGCTGTTTTTT. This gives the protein CASKPGTADGPGELFF.

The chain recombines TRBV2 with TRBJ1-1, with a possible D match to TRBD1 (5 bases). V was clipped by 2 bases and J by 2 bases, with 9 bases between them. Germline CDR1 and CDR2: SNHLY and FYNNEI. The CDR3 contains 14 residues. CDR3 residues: CASSESGTNTEAFF. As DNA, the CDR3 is TGTGCCAGCAGTGAAAGTGGGACTAACACTGAAGCTTTCTTT. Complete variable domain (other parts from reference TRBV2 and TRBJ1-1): EPEVTQTPSHQVTQMGQEVILRCVPISNHLYFYWYRQILGQKVEFLVSFYNNEISEKSEIFDDQFSVERPDGSNFTLKIRSTKLEDSAMYFCASSESGTNTEAFFGQGTRLTVV.

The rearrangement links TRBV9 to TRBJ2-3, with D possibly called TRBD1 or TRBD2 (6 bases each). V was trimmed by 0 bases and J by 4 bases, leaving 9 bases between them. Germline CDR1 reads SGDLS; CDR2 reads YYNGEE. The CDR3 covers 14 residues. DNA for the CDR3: TGTGCCAGCAGCGTAGAGGGGGGCGCAGATACGCAGTATTTT. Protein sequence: CASSVEGGADTQYF.

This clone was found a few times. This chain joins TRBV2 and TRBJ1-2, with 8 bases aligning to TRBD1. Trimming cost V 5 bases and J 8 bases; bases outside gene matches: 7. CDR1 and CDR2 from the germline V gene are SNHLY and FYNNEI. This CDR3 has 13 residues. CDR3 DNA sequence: TGTGCCAGCAGTTACCAGGGGGCGGTAGGCTACACCTTC. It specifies CASSYQGAVGYTF.

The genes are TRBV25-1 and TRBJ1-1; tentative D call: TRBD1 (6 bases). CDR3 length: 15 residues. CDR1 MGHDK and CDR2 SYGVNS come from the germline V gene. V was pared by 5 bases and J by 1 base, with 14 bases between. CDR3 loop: CASSPPKGENTEAFF. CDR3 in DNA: TGTGCCAGCAGTCCCCCTAAGGGGGAGAACACTGAAGCTTTCTTT. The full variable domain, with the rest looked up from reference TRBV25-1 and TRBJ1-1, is EADIYQTPRYLVIGTGKKITLECSQTMGHDKMYWYQQDPGMELHLIHYSYGVNSTEKGDLSSESTVSRIRTEHFPLTLESARPSHTSQYLCASSPPKGENTEAFFGQGTRLTVV.

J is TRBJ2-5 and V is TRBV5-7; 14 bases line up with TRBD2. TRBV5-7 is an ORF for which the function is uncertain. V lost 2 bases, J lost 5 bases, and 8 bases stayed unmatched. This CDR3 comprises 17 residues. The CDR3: CASSFGSRLAGGETQYF. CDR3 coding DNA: TGTGCCAGCAGCTTCGGGTCCAGACTAGCGGGAGGGGAGACCCAGTACTTC.

The CDR3 coding sequence is TGTGCCAGCAGCCGGGCGGGGGGCGCTCGAACCTTCGAGCAGTACTTC. The encoded protein is CASSRAGGARTFEQYF. This rearrangement joins TRBV5-6 to TRBJ2-7; 8 nucleotides agree with TRBD2. CDR1 is SGHDT and CDR2 is YYEEEE in the germline V gene. This CDR3 has 16 amino acids. V gave up 4 bases and J gave up 6 bases; unmatched junction bases: 15.

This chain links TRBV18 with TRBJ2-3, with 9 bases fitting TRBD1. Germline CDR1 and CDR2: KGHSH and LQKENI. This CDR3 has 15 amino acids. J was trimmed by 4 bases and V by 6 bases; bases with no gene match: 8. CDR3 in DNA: TGTGCCAGCTCCGGTACAGGGGGCGACTCAGATACGCAGTATTTT. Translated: CASSGTGGDSDTQYF. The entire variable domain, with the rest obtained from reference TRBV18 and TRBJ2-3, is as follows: NAGVMQNPRHLVRRRGQEARLRCSPMKGHSHVYWYRQLPEEGLKFMVYLQKENIIDESGMPKERFSAEFPKEGPSILRIQQVVRGDSAAYFCASSGTGGDSDTQYFGPGTRLTVL.

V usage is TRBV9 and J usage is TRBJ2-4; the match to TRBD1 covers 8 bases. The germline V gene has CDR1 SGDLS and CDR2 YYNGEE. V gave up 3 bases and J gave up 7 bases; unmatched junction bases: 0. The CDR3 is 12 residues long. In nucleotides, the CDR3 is TGTGCCAGCAGCGGACAGGGGAACATTCAGTACTTC. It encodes CASSGQGNIQYF.